At least ten counts were recorded for the clone carrying this T cell receptor beta chain. Antigen unknown. The sample is drawn from a study of T cells in Graves' hyperthyroidism and ophthalmopathy. General study points: In simple terms, a model built on 13 V-J features told ophthalmopathy apart from stable hyperthyroidism.

Germline-derived CDR1 and CDR2 are MDHEN and SYDVKM. The V gene lost 3 bases and the J gene lost 2 bases, with 11 bases spanning the gap. CDR3 length: 14 amino acids. The study excluded patients with uncontrolled infection, other autoimmune disease, pregnancy or lactation. RNA transcripts yielded amplified TCR beta CDR3 regions. When the TCR CDR3 underwent first-round RT-PCR, the HTBI primer set was used. MiXCR was run by TCRdb on the multiplex PCR reads, yielding one entry per CDR3 protein. The sample contains about 130,000 distinct CDR3 sequences, around 20% of which appear only once. The chain uses TRBV28 and TRBJ2-7; TRBD2 might be the D (6 bases). The sequence came from a woman between 50 and 59 years old with Graves' hyperthyroidism that later progressed to Graves' ophthalmopathy. The sequenced material came from blood. CDR3 coding DNA: TGTGCCAGCAGTTTCTTGCGGGGAACCTACGAGCAGTACTTC. Protein product: CASSFLRGTYEQYF.